This T cell receptor (beta chain) is from a study of T-cell memory formation after mild COVID-19. V trimming: 2 bases; J trimming: 4 bases; junction bases outside the gene matches: 8. Germline CDR1 and CDR2: LGHNA and YNFKEQ. The CDR3 extends over 15 amino acids. TCRdb processed the 5' RACE reads anew with MiXCR; each CDR3 protein has one entry. Of more than 450,000 distinct CDR3 sequences in the sample, about a sixth were seen once. The sample holds a few counts of this clonotype. This sequence was found in an adult woman who had mild COVID-19 (a few samples of this study predate the infection). Cell type and time point are not known. The chain couples TRBV4-2 to TRBJ2-7; 7 bases match TRBD1. Input material: PBMCs or a T cell subset sorted from them (not recorded which). The CDR3 loop reads CASSQTGVVGYEQYF. The CDR3 nucleotides are TGTGCCAGCAGCCAAACAGGGGTTGTGGGGTACGAGCAGTACTTC.